The 32 T cell receptor beta chains below come from one sample, sequenced in a study of cytomegalovirus exposure and HLA in healthy donors. With 60 Vbeta and 13 Jbeta primers, the PCR was carried out. Data came from immunoSEQ multiplex PCR; TCRdb stores just in-frame clones and leaves some out. The sample lists roughly 120,000 clones, 73% occurring once. The material sequenced was PBMCs. These receptor sequences come from a middle-aged man in good health and CMV-seronegative.

This chain connects TRBV7-9 to TRBJ2-7; no clear D gene. The CDR3 spans 14 residues. CDR1 is SEHNR and CDR2 is FQNEAQ in the germline V gene (reference sequence). V gave up 5 bases and J gave up 2 bases, with 13 bases separating them. The CDR3 bases are TGTGCCAGCAGCGGTGACACTCGAACCTACGAGCAGTACTTC. Translating gives CASSGDTRTYEQYF.

This clone appeared a few times. The rearrangement links TRBV19 to TRBJ1-6; 9 positions match TRBD1. The trim removed 6 bases at V and 7 bases at J, leaving 7 bases unmatched. The CDR3 is 15 amino acids. Germline V gene data show CDR1 as LNHDA and CDR2 as SQIVND (reference sequence). CDR3 in amino acids: CASREQGARNSPLHF. CDR3 nucleotide sequence: TGTGCCAGTAGAGAACAGGGGGCGAGGAATTCACCCCTCCACTTT.

The chain carries TRBV15 and TRBJ2-3; 12 nucleotides agree with TRBD1. V was clipped by 7 bases and J by 4 bases; unmatched bases: 18. The CDR3 has 19 residues. In germline, CDR1 is LNHNV, CDR2 YYDKDF (reference sequence). The CDR3 loop reads CATTPTGTGGDASADTQYF. The CDR3 DNA sequence: TGTGCCACCACACCGACCGGGACAGGGGGCGATGCCAGCGCAGATACGCAGTATTTT. Together with reference TRBV15 and TRBJ2-3, the CDR3 gives the full variable domain: DAMVIQNPRYQVTQFGKPVTLSCSQTLNHNVMYWYQQKSSQAPKLLFHYYDKDFNNEADTPDNFQSRRPNTSFCFLDIRSPGLGDTAMYLCATTPTGTGGDASADTQYFGPGTRLTVL.

This chain joins TRBV5-1 and TRBJ2-2; 8 positions agree with TRBD2. In germline, CDR1 is SGHRS, CDR2 YFSETQ. J lost 4 bases, V lost 0 bases, and 5 bases had no gene match. The CDR3 length is 16 residues. The CDR3 bases are TGCGCCAGCAGCTTGGACAGGGCGGGAGGCACCGGGGAGCTGTTTTTT. Translation: CASSLDRAGGTGELFF.

The chain employs TRBV7-3 and TRBJ2-7, with 8 nucleotides matching TRBD2. V was clipped by 4 bases and J by 3 bases; unmatched bases: 2. This CDR3 region has 13 residues. In germline, CDR1 is SGHTA, CDR2 FQGTGA. The chain's CDR3 is CASSSSGGYEQYF. The CDR3 bases are TGTGCCAGCAGCTCCAGCGGGGGCTACGAGCAGTACTTC.

This chain joins TRBV5-6 and TRBJ2-1; TRBD1 is a possible D gene (6 bases). The CDR3 is made up of 13 amino acids. Germline CDR1 SGHDT, CDR2 YYEEEE. V lost 0 bases to trimming and J lost 6 bases, with 7 bases between them. The CDR3 nucleotides read TGTGCCAGCAGCTTGGACAGGGTCAATGAGCAGTTCTTC. It specifies CASSLDRVNEQFF.

The chain joins TRBV6-5 to TRBJ2-5; the D gene is possibly TRBD1 (5 bases). CDR3 length: 15 amino acids. Germline V gives CDR1 MNHEY, CDR2 SVGAGI. Trimming took 4 bases from V and 5 from J, leaving 17 bases between them. CDR3 residues: CASSSRSRVWETQYF. CDR3 nucleotides: TGTGCCAGCAGTTCCCGATCCAGGGTTTGGGAGACCCAGTACTTC.

The J gene is TRBJ2-4, the V gene TRBV4-2; D is unclear. Looked up from germline, CDR1 is LGHNA and CDR2 is YNFKEQ. The CDR3 spans 14 residues. V was cut by 0 bases and J by 0 bases, with 3 bases left in between. The DNA for the CDR3 is TGTGCCAGCAGCCAAGAACTAGCCAAAAACATTCAGTACTTC. Translated, it gives CASSQELAKNIQYF.

The chain couples TRBV9 to TRBJ2-7; 7 nucleotides align to TRBD1. The CDR3 is made up of 15 amino acids. The J segment lost 3 bases and the V segment lost 0 bases, leaving 6 bases of the junction unmatched. From germline, CDR1 is SGDLS and CDR2 YYNGEE. The CDR3, as DNA: TGTGCCAGCAGCGTAGGTGTGACAGGGCTCTACGAGCAGTACTTC. This codes for CASSVGVTGLYEQYF.

This chain uses TRBV13 with TRBJ2-3; perhaps TRBD1 as D (5 bases). The germline V and J ends were trimmed by 2 bases and 6 bases, with 18 bases remaining between them. CDR1 is PRHDT and CDR2 is FYEKMQ in the germline V gene (reference sequence). The CDR3 runs to 16 residues. CDR3 nucleotide sequence: TGTGCCAGCAGCTTACAGGGTGCCCCCATCATTGATACGCAGTATTTT. Amino acids: CASSLQGAPIIDTQYF. Full variable domain (rest looked up from reference TRBV13 and TRBJ2-3): AAGVIQSPRHLIKEKRETATLKCYPIPRHDTVYWYQQGPGQDPQFLISFYEKMQSDKGSIPDRFSAQQFSDYHSELNMSSLELGDSALYFCASSLQGAPIIDTQYFGPGTRLTVL.

The chain has TRBV5-1 and TRBJ1-1; 7 bases match TRBD1. V lost 4 bases to trimming and J lost 1 base; unmatched junction nucleotides: 7. Germline V gene lookup returns CDR1 SGHRS and CDR2 YFSETQ. The length of the CDR3 is 15 residues. CDR3 nucleotides: TGCGCCAGCAGCAGGACGGGACAGCCGAACACTGAAGCTTTCTTT. As protein: CASSRTGQPNTEAFF.

The J gene is TRBJ2-7, the V gene TRBV7-9; D is possibly TRBD1 (6 bases). Germline CDR1 is SEHNR and CDR2 is FQNEAQ (reference sequence). V was cut by 5 bases and J by 5 bases, with 22 bases left in between. This CDR3 region has 16 residues. The CDR3 sequence: CASSTSGHNPFDEQYF. The CDR3 nucleotides read TGTGCCAGCAGCACCTCGGGACACAACCCTTTCGACGAGCAGTACTTC.

This chain links TRBV2 with TRBJ2-7, with 8 bases identical to TRBD1. The CDR3 extends over 14 amino acids. Losses at the gene ends were 7 bases for V and 4 bases for J; bases not matched to a gene: 9. Germline V gives CDR1 SNHLY, CDR2 FYNNEI. CDR3 amino acids: CASNQGQGEYEQYF. CDR3 sequence (DNA): TGTGCCAGCAATCAAGGACAGGGAGAGTACGAGCAGTACTTC.

In this sample, this clone turned up once. This chain joins TRBV6-1 and TRBJ2-7, with D perhaps matching TRBD1 (5 bases). The germline gives CDR1 MNHNS, CDR2 SASEGT. CDR3 size: 12 residues. V was clipped by 5 bases and J by 6 bases, with 11 bases between them. The CDR3 sequence: CASSPGPGEQYF. CDR3 DNA: TGTGCCAGCAGTCCAGGGCCGGGCGAGCAGTACTTC.

V and J are TRBV29-1 and TRBJ1-1; weak D call: TRBD1 (6 bases). CDR3 length equals 12 residues. The ends were cut back, 7 bases at V and 1 base at J, with 10 bases in the middle. Germline V gene data show CDR1 as SQVTM and CDR2 as ANQGSEA. This chain's CDR3 is CSASGENTEAFF. The CDR3 nucleotides read TGCAGCGCCTCAGGGGAGAACACTGAAGCTTTCTTT.

This clone occurred a few times. V usage is TRBV19 and J usage is TRBJ1-5; D gene uncertain. Trimming left V 0 bases short and J 7 bases short, with 13 bases between. Germline CDR1 and CDR2: LNHDA and SQIVND (reference sequence). This CDR3 has 15 residues. The CDR3 region has the DNA TGTGCCAGTAGTATAGATCCCCGGGGAAACCAGCCCCAGCATTTT. Its translation: CASSIDPRGNQPQHF. The whole variable domain, filled in from reference TRBV19 and TRBJ1-5, reads DGGITQSPKYLFRKEGQNVTLSCEQNLNHDAMYWYRQDPGQGLRLIYYSQIVNDFQKGDIAEGYSVSREKKESFPLTVTSAQKNPTAFYLCASSIDPRGNQPQHFGDGTRLSIL.

Remarks on this clone: Because the CDR3's place on the DNA is in doubt, the DNA is left out and the CDR3 is given as listed by TCRdb. The V call is TRBV12-2, the J call TRBJ2-7; TRBD1, the D gene given by the table, was not confirmed from the DNA. TRBV12-2 is a pseudogene locus. Counting both end residues, the CDR3 totals 17 amino acids. The CDR3 reads CASRLGCFGQGSYEQYF.

The chain recombines TRBV4-1 with TRBJ2-2; 8 nucleotides match TRBD2. CDR1 and CDR2 from the germline V gene are MGHRA and YSYEKL. The CDR3 runs to 15 residues. The V segment lost 7 bases and the J segment 6 bases; nucleotides outside the gene matches: 10. CDR3 coding DNA: TGCGCCAGCAATCGGGAGGGTTTAGGCGCCGGGGAGCTGTTTTTT. Translated, it gives CASNREGLGAGELFF.

The count of this clone is one. The chain combines TRBV10-3 with TRBJ2-1, with D possibly TRBD1 on 6 matching bases. This CDR3 is built from 16 residues. V lost 3 bases and J 5 bases, leaving 17 bases between the germline ends. Germline loops: CDR1 ENHRY, CDR2 SYGVKD. CDR3: CAISDHRAEVNNEQFF. The CDR3 nucleotides are TGTGCCATCAGTGATCACAGGGCCGAGGTAAACAATGAGCAGTTCTTC.

The chain has TRBV10-3 and TRBJ1-2, with a tentative D call TRBD1 (5 bases). V was cut by 4 bases and J by 3 bases, with 9 bases left in between. CDR3 length: 13 amino acids. Germline V gene sequence: CDR1 ENHRY, CDR2 SYGVKD. CDR3 nucleotide sequence: TGTGCCATCAGTGTGGGAGGGGACTATGGCTACACCTTC. Translation gives CAISVGGDYGYTF.

This clone has at least ten counts. The genes are TRBV4-3 and TRBJ1-6; 7 nucleotides agree with TRBD1. This CDR3 region has 14 residues. Trimming at V came to 2 bases and at J to 10 bases, leaving 5 bases not matched to a gene. Germline lookup yields CDR1 LGHNA and CDR2 YSLEER. CDR3: CASSQNRGGSPLHF. CDR3 nucleotides: TGCGCCAGCAGCCAAAACAGGGGTGGGTCACCCCTCCACTTT.

The chain recombines TRBV7-8 with TRBJ1-1; D perhaps matches TRBD1 (5 bases). The CDR3 consists of 14 residues. The germline gives CDR1 SGHVS, CDR2 FQNEAQ. V was pared by 5 bases and J by 4 bases, with 14 bases between. Here the CDR3 DNA reads TGTGCCAGCAGCCAATACTCAGGGTCCACTGAAGCTTTCTTT. Amino acids: CASSQYSGSTEAFF.

This clone showed up just a few times. The chain combines TRBV28 with TRBJ2-7, with TRBD2 as a possible D gene (5 bases). Deletions cut 3 bases from V and 0 bases from J, with 12 bases between. The CDR3 length is 15 residues. Germline V lookup: CDR1 MDHEN, CDR2 SYDVKM. The chain's CDR3 is CASSLGALSSYEQYF. The DNA for the CDR3 is TGTGCCAGCAGTTTGGGAGCGCTATCCTCCTACGAGCAGTACTTC.

V and J are TRBV4-2 and TRBJ2-6, with D perhaps matching TRBD2 (6 bases). Germline loops: CDR1 LGHNA, CDR2 YNFKEQ. The CDR3 covers 17 residues. Trimming cost V 0 bases and J 1 base, with 10 bases left between them. CDR3: CASSQDIAGSGANVLTF. In nucleotides, the CDR3 is TGTGCCAGCAGCCAAGATATTGCGGGGTCTGGGGCCAACGTCCTGACTTTC.

This clone was detected a few times. The chain links TRBV7-9 to TRBJ1-2; 8 positions match TRBD1. The CDR3 runs 15 residues. Germline CDR1 is SEHNR and CDR2 is FQNEAQ (reference sequence). Trimming took 4 bases from V and 1 from J; bases not matched to a gene: 5. The CDR3 region is CASSSQGALNYGYTF. CDR3 nucleotides: TGTGCCAGCAGCTCCCAGGGGGCGCTTAACTATGGCTACACCTTC.

This chain uses TRBV19 with TRBJ2-3; 8 bases are a match to TRBD2. J gave up 2 bases and V 3 bases, and 1 base lay outside the gene matches. The CDR3 is 14 amino acids. Germline values: CDR1 LNHDA, CDR2 SQIVND (reference sequence). CDR3 coding DNA: TGTGCCAGTAGTATTAGCGGGGTCACAGATACGCAGTATTTT. Its protein is CASSISGVTDTQYF.

This clone occurred once. The V gene is TRBV19, the J gene TRBJ2-5; D might be TRBD1 (6 bases). V was cut by 4 bases and J by 5 bases, with 23 bases left in between. The CDR3 covers 17 residues. Germline V CDR1 and CDR2: LNHDA, SQIVND (reference sequence). CDR3 residues: CASSNPGHRNYRETQYF. CDR3 nucleotide sequence: TGTGCCAGTAGTAACCCGGGACACCGTAACTATCGGGAGACCCAGTACTTC.

This chain joins TRBV6-1 and TRBJ1-6; a weak D match, TRBD1 (6 bases). Between the trimmed V and J ends, which lost 5 bases and 7 bases, there was a span of 15 bases. The V gene's germline CDR1 is MNHNS and CDR2 SASEGT. The CDR3 is 15 amino acids. CDR3 in amino acids: CASSTQTGPNSPLHF. CDR3 sequence (DNA): TGTGCCAGCAGTACTCAGACAGGACCAAATTCACCCCTCCACTTT.

This rearrangement joins TRBV7-2 to TRBJ2-5; maybe TRBD1 (5 bases). The CDR3 has 14 residues. V shed 2 bases and J shed 5 bases, with 12 bases lying between them. CDR1 and CDR2 from the germline V gene are SGHTA and FQGNSA. The CDR3 reads CASSLQGFTETQYF. The CDR3, as DNA: TGTGCCAGCAGCTTACAGGGTTTTACGGAGACCCAGTACTTC.

The chain uses TRBV6-1 and TRBJ1-5, with TRBD1 matching over 9 bases. Germline CDR1 is MNHNS and CDR2 is SASEGT. Losses at the gene ends were 5 bases for V and 6 bases for J; bases not matched to a gene: 5. This CDR3 has 14 amino acids. The CDR3: CASSPGQGSQPQHF. CDR3 nucleotide sequence: TGTGCCAGCAGTCCGGGACAGGGAAGTCAGCCCCAGCATTTT.

V usage is TRBV7-9 and J usage is TRBJ2-6; no reliable D call. The germline V gene encodes CDR1 SEHNR and CDR2 FQNEAQ (reference sequence). Deletions cut 5 bases from V and 4 bases from J, with 12 bases between. This CDR3 contains 15 residues. This CDR3 is CASSAGSVGANVLTF. CDR3 coding DNA: TGTGCCAGCAGCGCCGGGTCTGTGGGGGCCAACGTCCTGACTTTC.

The genes are TRBV6-5 and TRBJ2-3, with 8 nucleotides matching TRBD1. The CDR3 runs to 15 residues. Germline values: CDR1 MNHEY, CDR2 SVGAGI. Trimming cost V 5 bases and J 5 bases; bases outside gene matches: 9. Written as DNA, the CDR3 is TGTGCCAGCAGTCCCCAGACAGGGGTCCAAGATACGCAGTATTTT. Translated: CASSPQTGVQDTQYF.